One sample yielded the 5 T cell receptor beta chains listed below, sequenced in a study of T cell clonality in common variable immunodeficiency. These receptors have no identified antigens. Study-wide results and limits: In common variable immunodeficiency, TCR beta chains reportedly carried fewer deletions and N-nucleotide insertions.

Sequencing was performed with immunoSEQ multiplex PCR; in TCRdb, only in-frame clones are kept and a portion is missing. The sample was found to contain approximately 14,000 clones, and every one recurs. Sequenced: peripheral blood mononuclear cells. The receptors here all came from a human donor with common variable immunodeficiency.

This clone was detected ten times or more. The read gets to within 3 residues of the CDR3 end, and the germline J gene fills in the rest. J is TRBJ2-4 and V is TRBV10-3; 9 bases align to TRBD1. With 0 bases clipped from V and 6 bases from J, the junction kept 3 bases outside the gene matches. Germline V lookup: CDR1 ENHRY, CDR2 SYGVKD. This CDR3 region has 15 residues. The sequenced CDR3 bases are TGTGCCATCAGTGAGTCCCCGGGACAGGGAAACATT. As protein: CAISESPGQGNI. The complete CDR3 reads CAISESPGQGNIQYF.

With regard to this clone: The sequenced fragment ends 3 residues before the CDR3 boundary, so the rest is inferred from the germline J gene. The rearrangement links TRBV20-1 to TRBJ1-6; TRBD1 agrees at 9 bases. Germline V gene sequence: CDR1 DFQATT, CDR2 SNEGSKA (reference sequence). The CDR3 length is 16 residues. The junction had 11 bases not matched to a gene; V was cut back by 6 bases and J by 5 bases. CDR3 DNA (partial): TGCAGTGCCAGATCAACCGGGACAGGGAATAATTCACCC. Its translation is CSARSTGTGNNSP. From start to end, the CDR3 is CSARSTGTGNNSPLHF.

This clone has only a few counts. The CDR3 end is not reached by the read, which stops 3 residues before it; the germline J gene fills it in. The chain employs TRBV7-3 and TRBJ1-2; TRBD1 agrees at 7 bases. The V gene's germline CDR1 is SGHTA and CDR2 FQGTGA. This CDR3 is 14 amino acids long. The CDR3 DNA, read in part, is TGTGCCAGCAGCCCGACCTACAGGGGCGGCGGC. Translation: CASSPTYRGGG. The whole CDR3 is CASSPTYRGGGYTF.

This clone was seen at least ten times. The read finishes 3 residues shy of the CDR3 end, and the germline J gene is used to complete it. The chain has TRBV29-1 and TRBJ2-7, with 11 bases fitting TRBD2. The CDR3 has 14 amino acids. Germline CDR1 is SQVTM and CDR2 is ANQGSEA. V shed 6 bases and J 4 bases; nucleotides not matched to a gene: 8. The sequenced part of the CDR3 DNA is TGCAGCGTGGCCGGACTAGCGGGCAGGTACGAG. Protein: CSVAGLAGRYE. The entire CDR3 is CSVAGLAGRYEQYF.

This clone has a handful of counts. The read halts 3 residues ahead of the CDR3 end, with the missing end drawn from the germline J gene. J is TRBJ2-7 and V is TRBV18; D ambiguous. From germline, CDR1 is KGHSH and CDR2 LQKENI. This CDR3 region has 13 residues. V lost 2 bases and J 3 bases, leaving 8 bases between the germline ends. Partial CDR3 DNA: TGTGCCAGCTCACCAATCAGGTGCTACGAG. Its protein product is CASSPIRCYE. The CDR3 in its entirety is CASSPIRCYEQYF.